This TCR beta chain came from a study of blood T cell repertoires in COVID-19. Study-wide background: Samples of COVID-19 (acute and convalescent) were obtained from the United States, Italy and Spain.

The CDR3 extends over 16 amino acids. V lost 4 bases, J lost 5 bases, and 13 bases stayed unmatched. Per germline, CDR1 SNHLY and CDR2 FYNNEI. Original handling: The authors estimated nucleated cell counts from reference gene primer amplification. Assay: immunoSEQ multiplex PCR; the TCRdb copy retains only in-frame clones and omits some. D and trimming come from the DNA, and the V and J calls and clone size come from that table. The sample lists about 180,000 clones, 83% occurring once. This clonotype originated in a human donor in a cohort sampled during active COVID-19. Sequenced material: peripheral blood. The chain has TRBV2 and TRBJ1-1; 7 bases align to TRBD1. This chain's CDR3 is CASSVYPSGGGTEAFF. In nucleotides, the CDR3 is TGTGCCAGCAGTGTTTATCCCTCAGGGGGTGGGACTGAAGCTTTCTTT.